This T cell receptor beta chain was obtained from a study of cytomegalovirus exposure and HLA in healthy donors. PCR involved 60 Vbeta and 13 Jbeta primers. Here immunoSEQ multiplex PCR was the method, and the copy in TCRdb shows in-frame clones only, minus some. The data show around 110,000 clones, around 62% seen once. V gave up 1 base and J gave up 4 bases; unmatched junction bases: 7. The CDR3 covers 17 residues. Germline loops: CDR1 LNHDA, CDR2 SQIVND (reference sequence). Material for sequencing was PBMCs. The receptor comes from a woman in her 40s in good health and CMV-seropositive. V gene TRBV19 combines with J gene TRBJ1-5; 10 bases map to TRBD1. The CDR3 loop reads CASSIGFGTGDNQPQHF. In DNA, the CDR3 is TGTGCCAGTAGTATAGGATTCGGGACAGGGGATAATCAGCCCCAGCATTTT.